A selection of T cell receptor beta chains follows, all from one sample in a study of a mutant IDH1 vaccine in newly diagnosed glioma. Sequencing was performed with immunoSEQ multiplex PCR; in TCRdb, only in-frame clones are kept and a portion is missing. This table holds about 24,000 clones, 79% found once. Their antigens are not known. Sequencing used PBMCs, obtained from a glioma patient whose treatment included an IDH1 peptide vaccine. The source of these receptors is a man aged 35-49 years with glioma. The CDR3 runs from the conserved cysteine through the conserved F or W. A D gene is named only where the DNA matches it firmly. Size is omitted from some rows. Given values are once, few, many or a class for expanded clones.

. | TRBJ1-1 | TRBV11-2 | . | CASRAVVGDGNTEAFF | TGTGCCAGCAGGGCGGTAGTGGGGGATGGGAACACTGAAGCTTTCTTT
. | TRBJ2-2 | TRBV5-4 | . | CASFPGQNTGELFF | TGTGCCAGCTTCCCGGGACAGAACACCGGGGAGCTGTTTTTT
. | TRBJ2-1 | TRBV10-3 | . | CAIGGPGGIDEQFF | TGTGCCATCGGGGGACCCGGAGGGATCGATGAGCAGTTCTTC
. | TRBJ2-6 | TRBV6-1 | TRBD1 | CALTGAISGANVLTF | TGTGCCCTGACAGGGGCTATCTCTGGGGCCAACGTCCTGACTTTC
. | TRBJ1-1 | TRBV10-3 | . | CAISESGMEAFF | TGTGCCATCAGTGAGTCGGGCATGGAGGCTTTCTTT
. | TRBJ2-7 | TRBV27 | . | CASSLRLAPNYEQYF | TGTGCCAGCAGTTTAAGGCTTGCCCCCAATTACGAGCAGTACTTC
. | TRBJ2-7 | TRBV27 | TRBD2 | CASSFRGELYEQYF | TGTGCCAGCAGTTTCCGGGGGGAGTTGTACGAGCAGTACTTC
few | TRBJ2-1 | TRBV7-9 | . | CASSSEDGYNEQFF | TGTGCCAGCAGCTCGGAGGACGGCTACAATGAGCAGTTCTTC
. | TRBJ1-5 | TRBV28 | . | CASCQLNNQPQHF | TGTGCCAGTTGCCAGCTCAACAATCAGCCCCAGCATTTT
few | TRBJ2-7 | TRBV4-1 | TRBD1 | CASSRAASTGGEQYF | TGCGCCAGCAGCCGTGCCGCGTCAACAGGGGGCGAGCAGTACTTC
. | TRBJ2-1 | TRBV15 | TRBD1 | CATSRPGQGFYNEQFF | TGTGCCACCAGCAGACCGGGACAGGGATTCTACAATGAGCAGTTCTTC
. | TRBJ1-1 | TRBV7-9 | . | CASSLDVGEAFF | TGTGCCAGCAGCTTAGACGTCGGAGAAGCTTTCTTT
few | TRBJ1-2 | TRBV19 | . | CASSIGRAANYGYTF | TGTGCCAGTAGTATTGGCCGCGCGGCGAACTATGGCTACACCTTC
once | TRBJ2-4 | TRBV10-2 | . | CASSEAHRDDIQYF | TGCGCCAGCAGTGAGGCCCACAGGGACGACATTCAGTACTTC
. | TRBJ2-7 | TRBV27 | TRBD1 | CASRDRVYEQYF | TGTGCCAGCCGGGACAGGGTATACGAGCAGTACTTC
once | TRBJ1-2 | TRBV5-6 | . | CASSPQRGGLYGYTF | TGTGCCAGCAGCCCCCAAAGGGGGGGGCTCTATGGCTACACCTTC
. | TRBJ1-1 | TRBV6-5 | . | CASRRRVANTEAFF | TGTGCCAGCAGACGTAGGGTGGCGAACACTGAAGCTTTCTTT
. | TRBJ1-4 | TRBV6-1 | TRBD1 | CASNRDREFEKLFF | TGTGCCAGCAACCGGGACAGGGAGTTTGAAAAACTGTTTTTT
few | TRBJ1-1 | TRBV30 | TRBD1 | CAFESRGFTEAFF | TGTGCCTTCGAATCCAGGGGGTTCACTGAAGCTTTCTTT
. | TRBJ1-5 | TRBV25-1 | . | CASSEYALNQPQHF | TGTGCCAGCAGTGAATACGCCCTAAATCAGCCCCAGCATTTT
. | TRBJ2-5 | TRBV14 | . | CASSSRRTQYF | TGTGCCAGCAGCTCCCGGCGGACCCAGTACTTC
. | TRBJ2-3 | TRBV19 | TRBD2 | CATQLQGLADTQYF | TGTGCCACACAGCTACAGGGACTAGCAGATACGCAGTATTTT
. | TRBJ1-5 | TRBV10-3 | . | CAISGNMNQPQHF | TGTGCCATCAGTGGGAACATGAATCAGCCCCAGCATTTT
. | TRBJ1-1 | TRBV11-3 | . | CASSLAPGRPLIF | TGTGCCAGCAGCTTAGCTCCGGGACGCCCTTTGATCTTT
. | TRBJ1-2 | TRBV21-1 | . | CASSKLRGDYTF | TGTGCCAGCAGCAAGCTTAGGGGAGACTACACCTTC
. | TRBJ1-2 | TRBV15 | . | CATSPDRSGIGYTF | TGTGCCACCAGCCCCGACCGCTCCGGAATAGGCTACACCTTC
. | TRBJ2-7 | TRBV9 | TRBD1 | CASSPQLDRGDEQYF | TGTGCCAGCAGCCCTCAATTGGACAGGGGAGACGAGCAGTACTTC